This T cell receptor beta chain emerged from a study of blood T cell repertoires in COVID-19. Turning to the study itself: PBMCs, B-cell-depleted T cells, or T cells provided the cDNA or gDNA that made up the material.

The CDR3 covers 15 residues. Per germline, CDR1 SNHLY and CDR2 FYNNEI. Deletions cut 6 bases from V and 9 bases from J, with 21 bases between. Libraries were prepared by immunoSEQ multiplex PCR; TCRdb keeps only in-frame clonotypes and omits some of them. The data hold approximately 320,000 clones, with under 95% observed a single time. This chain connects TRBV2 to TRBJ1-5, with D possibly TRBD1 on 6 matching bases. The source material was PBMCs or T cells enriched from blood (not recorded which). The sequence was obtained from a man between 60 and 75 years old who had recovered from COVID-19. CDR3 sequence reads: CASREGGPQSVPQHF. The CDR3 nucleotides read TGTGCCAGCAGGGAGGGGGGGCCGCAAAGCGTGCCCCAGCATTTT.